This entry lists 30 T cell receptor beta chains sequenced from one sample in a study of monozygotic twins with inflammatory bowel disease. TCRdb processed the 5' RACE reads again and assigns one entry to each CDR3 protein, with no DNA. The record lists 400,000 to 500,000 distinct CDR3 sequences, of which the ten most abundant hold more than 2%. Specimen: blood. The receptors shown here come from a human donor with ulcerative colitis or Crohn's disease, or a healthy co-twin of an affected twin (not recorded which).

The chain has TRBV25-1 and TRBJ2-1; TCRdb's D call of TRBD1 is untestable without DNA. This CDR3 spans 14 amino acids. Germline V gene lookup returns CDR1 MGHDK and CDR2 SYGVNS. The CDR3 spells CASSLGQGANEQFF. Drawing the rest from reference TRBV25-1 and TRBJ2-1, the complete variable domain is EADIYQTPRYLVIGTGKKITLECSQTMGHDKMYWYQQDPGMELHLIHYSYGVNSTEKGDLSSESTVSRIRTEHFPLTLESARPSHTSQYLCASSLGQGANEQFFGPGTRLTVL.

The chain joins TRBV5-4 to TRBJ2-7. CDR1 SGHNT and CDR2 YYREEE come from the germline V gene (reference sequence). This CDR3 has 13 residues. This CDR3 reads CASSLAPRYEQYF.

The chain joins TRBV5-4 to TRBJ1-2. Germline CDR1 reads SGHNT; CDR2 reads YYREEE (reference sequence). CDR3 length equals 15 residues. The CDR3 protein is CASSPVGGLNYGYTF.

The rearrangement joins TRBV5-6 to TRBJ2-5; the TCRdb call, TRBD1, lacks DNA for checking. The CDR3 is made up of 15 amino acids. Germline assignment: CDR1 SGHDT and CDR2 YYEEEE. The CDR3 here is CAGSLSFSRGETQYF.

V usage is TRBV29-1 and J usage is TRBJ2-7; TCRdb designates TRBD1, a call that cannot be tested without DNA. This CDR3 has 14 residues. Germline CDR1 is SQVTM and CDR2 is ANQGSEA. CDR3: CSVEVGTQSYEQYF.

The rearrangement links TRBV7-2 to TRBJ2-7; the TRBD1 assignment by TCRdb is unverifiable without DNA. The CDR3 runs to 13 residues. CDR1 and CDR2 from the germline V gene are SGHTA and FQGNSA. CDR3 region: CASRGRDSYEQYF.

V usage is TRBV2 and J usage is TRBJ2-5; the TRBD1 assignment by TCRdb is unverifiable without DNA. The germline CDR1 and CDR2 sequences are SNHLY and FYNNEI. The CDR3 contains 16 residues. CDR3 protein: CASSEIQTGGGETQYF.

The J gene is TRBJ2-1, the V gene TRBV28; checking the TCRdb D call of TRBD2 is not possible without DNA. Germline V gene lookup returns CDR1 MDHEN and CDR2 SYDVKM. The CDR3 sequence is 13 residues long. The CDR3 loop reads CASALAGVDEQFF.

The rearrangement uses TRBV7-9 and TRBJ1-1; absent DNA, TCRdb's TRBD1 call cannot be checked. The CDR3 contains 15 residues. Per germline, CDR1 SEHNR and CDR2 FQNEAQ (reference sequence). CDR3: CASSLGRVTNTEAFF.

This CDR3 reads CASSPRTHTDTQYF. The V and J genes are TRBV18 and TRBJ2-3; TCRdb's D call of TRBD2 is untestable without DNA. The CDR3 is made up of 14 amino acids. Per the germline V gene, CDR1 is KGHSH and CDR2 is LQKENI.

V usage is TRBV13 and J usage is TRBJ1-4; checking the TCRdb D call of TRBD1 is not possible without DNA. CDR1 is PRHDT and CDR2 is FYEKMQ in the germline V gene (reference sequence). The CDR3 is 15 residues long. CDR3 sequence reads: CASSPGDSLNEKLFF.

The chain joins TRBV4-3 to TRBJ2-7; TCRdb reports TRBD2, a call that lacks DNA to check it against. The CDR3 spans 13 residues. Germline V gene lookup returns CDR1 LGHNA and CDR2 YSLEER. The CDR3 region is CASSQDGLAGAYF.

The genes are TRBV10-3 and TRBJ1-1; checking the TCRdb D call of TRBD1 is not possible without DNA. CDR1 is ENHRY, CDR2 SYGVKD, per germline. The CDR3 covers 14 residues. CDR3 sequence: CAIRGTDMNTEAFF.

The chain uses TRBV5-1 and TRBJ1-4; there is no DNA to check the TCRdb D call of TRBD1. CDR3 length equals 15 residues. The germline V gene has CDR1 SGHRS and CDR2 YFSETQ. The CDR3 loop is CASSLEWGAGEKLFF.

This chain links TRBV29-1 with TRBJ2-3. This CDR3 spans 14 amino acids. CDR1 is SQVTM, CDR2 ANQGSEA, per germline. The CDR3 spells CSVVSYTSTDTQYF.

V usage is TRBV7-2 and J usage is TRBJ2-7; lacking DNA, the TRBD2 call made by TCRdb goes unchecked. The germline V gene encodes CDR1 SGHTA and CDR2 FQGNSA. This CDR3 has 16 residues. This chain's CDR3 is CASSLRAASSSYEQYF.

The rearrangement uses TRBV28 and TRBJ1-5. Germline lookup yields CDR1 MDHEN and CDR2 SYDVKM. The CDR3 spans 12 residues. The chain's CDR3 is CASSSLNQPQHF.

The J gene is TRBJ2-2, the V gene TRBV5-6; TCRdb returns TRBD2, unconfirmable since there is no DNA. Germline V gene lookup returns CDR1 SGHDT and CDR2 YYEEEE. CDR3 length: 17 residues. The CDR3 loop is CASSLDVSGGDTGELFF.

This chain links TRBV5-1 with TRBJ1-1; TCRdb gives TRBD1 as the D gene, but with no DNA this cannot be confirmed. Germline CDR1 reads SGHRS; CDR2 reads YFSETQ. This CDR3 spans 14 amino acids. CDR3 residues: CASSLGPGGTEAFF.

The rearrangement links TRBV18 to TRBJ2-7. This CDR3 region has 12 residues. Per germline, CDR1 KGHSH and CDR2 LQKENI. This chain's CDR3 is CASSPPNNEQYF.

The chain joins TRBV4-1 to TRBJ2-1; the D gene TCRdb calls, TRBD1, cannot be checked with no DNA. CDR3 length: 14 residues. Germline CDR1 MGHRA, CDR2 YSYEKL. CDR3 region: CASSQEALAGEQFF.

This chain uses TRBV5-1 with TRBJ2-2; as DNA is missing, the TRBD2 call by TCRdb cannot be tested. Germline V gene data show CDR1 as SGHRS and CDR2 as YFSETQ. CDR3 length: 16 amino acids. The CDR3 region is CASQRISGGATGELFF.

The CDR3 loop reads CASSLKGLRTDTQYF. This rearrangement joins TRBV7-3 to TRBJ2-3; TCRdb's assignment of TRBD2 cannot be checked, as there is no DNA. The CDR3 is made up of 15 amino acids. The germline gives CDR1 SGHTA, CDR2 FQGTGA.

The rearrangement uses TRBV27 and TRBJ1-1; TCRdb indicates TRBD1, and absent DNA this call remains unverified. This CDR3 has 19 amino acids. Germline CDR1 is MNHEY and CDR2 is SMNVEV (reference sequence). CDR3 sequence: CASSLSRTPRGTWNTEAFF.

The genes are TRBV7-3 and TRBJ2-2; TCRdb's D call of TRBD1 is untestable without DNA. The CDR3 spans 14 residues. Germline CDR1 reads SGHTA; CDR2 reads FQGTGA. The CDR3 spells CASRGGDAYGELFF.

The chain has TRBV2 and TRBJ2-1; TCRdb's D call of TRBD1 is untestable without DNA. CDR1 and CDR2 (germline): SNHLY, FYNNEI. This CDR3 region has 15 residues. The chain's CDR3 is CASSDPGGPYNEQFF.

This chain links TRBV7-9 with TRBJ2-7; TCRdb's D call of TRBD2 is untestable without DNA. Germline CDR1 reads SEHNR; CDR2 reads FQNEAQ (reference sequence). The CDR3 has 16 amino acids. CDR3: CASSLVNSGPTYEQYF.

The chain recombines TRBV28 with TRBJ1-2. The CDR3 covers 13 residues. CDR1 is MDHEN, CDR2 SYDVKM, per germline. CDR3 sequence reads: CASSLSKGRGYTF.

The V gene is TRBV6-2 or TRBV6-3, the J gene TRBJ1-6. From germline, CDR1 is MNHEY and CDR2 SVGEGT. The CDR3 is made up of 14 amino acids. The CDR3 sequence: CASSYAGNNSPLHF.

CDR3 loop: CSADSLAELLLGEQYF. The chain links TRBV20-1 to TRBJ2-7; the D call of TRBD2 rests on TCRdb alone, since no DNA is present to check it. Looked up from germline, CDR1 is DFQATT and CDR2 is SNEGSKA (reference sequence). CDR3 length: 16 amino acids.